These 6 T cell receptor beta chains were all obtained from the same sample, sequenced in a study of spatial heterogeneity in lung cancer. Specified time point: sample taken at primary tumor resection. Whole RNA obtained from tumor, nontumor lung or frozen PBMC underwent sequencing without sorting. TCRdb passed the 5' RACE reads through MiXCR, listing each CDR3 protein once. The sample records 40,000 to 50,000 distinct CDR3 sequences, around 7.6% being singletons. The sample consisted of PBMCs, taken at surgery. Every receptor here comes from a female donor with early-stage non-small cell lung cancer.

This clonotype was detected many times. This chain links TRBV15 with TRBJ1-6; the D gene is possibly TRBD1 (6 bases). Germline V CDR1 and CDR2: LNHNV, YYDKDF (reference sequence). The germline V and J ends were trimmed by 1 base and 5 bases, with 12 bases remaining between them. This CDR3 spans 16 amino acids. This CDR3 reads CATSRARTVNNSPLHF. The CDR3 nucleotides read TGTGCCACCAGCAGAGCCCGGACAGTAAATAATTCACCCCTCCACTTT.

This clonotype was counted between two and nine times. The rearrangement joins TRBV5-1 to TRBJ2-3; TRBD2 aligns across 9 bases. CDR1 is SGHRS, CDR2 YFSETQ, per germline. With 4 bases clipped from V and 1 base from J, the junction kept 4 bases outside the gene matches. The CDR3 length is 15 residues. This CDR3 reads CASSGGLAGTDTQYF. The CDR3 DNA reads TGCGCCAGCAGCGGGGGACTAGCAGGCACAGATACGCAGTATTTT.

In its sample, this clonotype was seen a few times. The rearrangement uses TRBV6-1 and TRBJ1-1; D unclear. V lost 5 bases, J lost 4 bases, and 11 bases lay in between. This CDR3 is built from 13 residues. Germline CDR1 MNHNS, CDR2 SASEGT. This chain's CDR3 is CASSPRVGTEAFF. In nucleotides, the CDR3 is TGTGCCAGCAGTCCTCGAGTGGGCACTGAAGCTTTCTTT.

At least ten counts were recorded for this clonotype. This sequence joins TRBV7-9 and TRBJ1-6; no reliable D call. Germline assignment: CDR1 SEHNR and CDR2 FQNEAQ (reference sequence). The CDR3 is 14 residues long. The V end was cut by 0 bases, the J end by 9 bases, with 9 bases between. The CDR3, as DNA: TGTGCCAGCAGCTTAGCGTCTATAGGTTCACCCCTCCACTTT. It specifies CASSLASIGSPLHF.

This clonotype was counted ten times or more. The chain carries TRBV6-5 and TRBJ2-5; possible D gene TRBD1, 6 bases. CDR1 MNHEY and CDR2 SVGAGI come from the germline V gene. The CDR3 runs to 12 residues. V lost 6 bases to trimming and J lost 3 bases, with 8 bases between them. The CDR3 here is CASSRTEETQYF. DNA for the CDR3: TGTGCCAGCAGCCGGACAGAAGAGACCCAGTACTTC.

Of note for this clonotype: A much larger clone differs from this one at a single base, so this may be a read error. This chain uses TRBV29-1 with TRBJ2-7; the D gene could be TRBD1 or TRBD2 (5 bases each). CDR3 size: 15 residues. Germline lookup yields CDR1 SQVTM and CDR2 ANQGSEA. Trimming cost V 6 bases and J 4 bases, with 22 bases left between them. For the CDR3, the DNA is TGCAGCGTCCGGGACGTGCACAGTATTGGTTACGAGCAGTACTTC. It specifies CSVRDVHSIGYEQYF.